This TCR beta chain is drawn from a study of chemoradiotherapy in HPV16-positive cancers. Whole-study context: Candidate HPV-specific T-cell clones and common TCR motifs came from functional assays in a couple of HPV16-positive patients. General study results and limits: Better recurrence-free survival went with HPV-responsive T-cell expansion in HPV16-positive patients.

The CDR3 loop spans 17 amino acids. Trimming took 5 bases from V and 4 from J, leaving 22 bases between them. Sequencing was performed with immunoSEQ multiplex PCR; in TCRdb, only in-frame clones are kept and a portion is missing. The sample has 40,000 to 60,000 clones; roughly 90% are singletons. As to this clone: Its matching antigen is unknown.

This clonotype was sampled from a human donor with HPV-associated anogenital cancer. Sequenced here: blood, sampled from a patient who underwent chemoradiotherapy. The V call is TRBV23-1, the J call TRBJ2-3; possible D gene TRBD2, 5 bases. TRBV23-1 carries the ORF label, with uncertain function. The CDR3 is CASSARAASLKADTQYF. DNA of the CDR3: TGCGCCAGCAGTGCGCGGGCAGCTAGCCTGAAGGCAGATACGCAGTATTTT.